This T cell receptor beta chain derives from a study of blood T cell repertoires in COVID-19. Across the study: Material from acute and convalescent COVID-19 was sourced from the United States, Italy and Spain. Nucleic acid was either cDNA or gDNA, and it came from T cells, B-cell-depleted T cells, or PBMCs.

V was cut by 6 bases and J by 7 bases, with 18 bases left in between. In germline, CDR1 is SEHNR, CDR2 FQNEAQ (reference sequence). This CDR3 is 15 amino acids long. Original analysis: Estimated nucleated cell counts came from reference gene primer amplification. Profiling relied on immunoSEQ multiplex PCR, and the TCRdb table lists in-frame clones only, not all of them. The DNA was the basis for D and trimming; V, J and clone size are from that table. The sample lists about 320,000 clones; more than 70% were seen once. The sample comprised peripheral blood. V and J are TRBV7-9 and TRBJ1-4; perhaps TRBD1 as D (6 bases). The sequence derives from a woman aged 25 to 45 with COVID-19, enrolled during active disease. In DNA, the CDR3 is TGTGCCAGCAGTTTGGCAGGGGCGAGGGTTGAAAAACTGTTTTTT. Encoded protein: CASSLAGARVEKLFF.